This T cell receptor (beta chain) comes out of a study of identical twins. Study-level points and caveats: Surplus twin overlap in beta out-of-frame sequences was less pronounced.

This clonotype has just a few counts. Its antigen is still unknown. V dropped 5 bases and J dropped 2; count of bases not matched to a gene: 7. Germline CDR1 MGHDK, CDR2 SYGVNS. The CDR3 is made up of 15 amino acids. Each CDR3 protein gets one entry after TCRdb re-called the 5' RACE reads with MiXCR. The sample includes just over 450,000 distinct CDR3 sequences, more than 13% of them seen just once. The same specimen was also included in a second study, on yellow fever vaccine responses in identical twins.

This chain joins TRBV25-1 and TRBJ2-5, with 8 bases matching TRBD2. The source is a woman younger than 30 in good health. The source material was CD4+ T cells sorted from blood. This CDR3 is CASSSRLAKQETQYF. CDR3 sequence (DNA): TGTGCCAGCAGTTCCCGACTAGCGAAACAAGAGACCCAGTACTTC.